This T cell receptor beta chain was sequenced in a study of T-cell reconstitution after alpha-beta-depleted transplantation in children (dated by TCRdb to 2016 to 2018). Context from the whole study: Using TCR repertoire profiling, the study quantitatively followed how T-cell immune reconstitution unfolded in children after TCRalphabeta/CD19-depleted allogeneic hematopoietic cell transplantation.

A distance of 11 bases separates the germline ends of V and J, which lose 4 bases and 2 bases respectively. From the germline V gene, CDR1 is SGHVS and CDR2 is FNYEAQ. CDR3 length: 14 amino acids, cysteine to phenylalanine. Only the CDR3 portion is preserved as DNA: 42 bases, with reading frame beginning at the first base. Turning to this clonotype: Its antigen is not yet known. No quality values exist for individual bases; no much larger clone is one base distant.

The library was obtained by PCR. TCRdb shows the sequencer as Illumina HiSeq 2500. TCR library preparation used molecular barcoding, with unique molecular identifiers applied to normalize quantification of the TCRbeta repertoire. Using fastp at Q25 and MiXCR, TCRdb reprocessed the public reads and kept productive beta chains. Rows with a matching CDR3 protein are joined into one entry that keeps the most common DNA and genes. A total of some 280,000 distinct CDR3 sequences appear in this sample, 9.5% to 10% of them only once. The biggest ten clones account for around 10% of the sample. This material consisted of PBMCs from the stem cell graft donor, taken from the stem cell graft. Here the chain combines TRBV7-6 and TRBJ1-1; no confident D gene assignment can be made. The TCR sequence derives from a human donor who donated a stem cell graft to a child with SCID. The nucleotides read TGTGCCAGCAGCTCGGAGTTAACAAACACTGAAGCTTTCTTT. It translates as CASSSELTNTEAFF. Full variable domain (CDR3 extended with the reference TRBV7-6 and TRBJ1-1 proteins): GAGVSQSPRYKVTKRGQDVALRCDPISGHVSLYWYRQALGQGPEFLTYFNYEAQQDKSGLPNDRFSAERPEGSISTLTIQRTEQRDSAMYRCASSSELTNTEAFFGQGTRLTVV.